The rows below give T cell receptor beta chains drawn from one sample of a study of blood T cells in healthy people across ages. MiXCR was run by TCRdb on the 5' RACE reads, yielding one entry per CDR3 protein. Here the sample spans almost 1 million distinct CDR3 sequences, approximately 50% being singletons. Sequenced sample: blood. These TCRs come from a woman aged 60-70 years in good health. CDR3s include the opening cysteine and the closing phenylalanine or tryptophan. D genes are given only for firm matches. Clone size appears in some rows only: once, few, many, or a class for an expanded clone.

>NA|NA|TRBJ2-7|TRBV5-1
TGCGCCAGCAGCTTGCTTGGGGGAACCGACGAGCAGTACTTC
CASSLLGGTDEQYF
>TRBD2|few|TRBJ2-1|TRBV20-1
TGCAGTGCTAGTACTAGCGGGAGGGCCCGGTACAATGAGCAGTTCTTC
CSASTSGRARYNEQFF
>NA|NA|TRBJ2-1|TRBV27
TGTGCCAGCAGTTTTCGATTGGTGGGCAATGAGCAGTTCTTC
CASSFRLVGNEQFF
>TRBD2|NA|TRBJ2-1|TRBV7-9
TGTGCCAGCTCCTGGCCGGGACTAGCGGCGCCGAGCTCCTACAATGAGCAGTTCTTC
CASSWPGLAAPSSYNEQFF
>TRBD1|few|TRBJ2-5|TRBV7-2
TGTGCCAGCAGCTTACAACAACCGGGACAGCTCCAAGAGACCCAGTACTTC
CASSLQQPGQLQETQYF
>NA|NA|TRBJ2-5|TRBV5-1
TGCGCCAGCAGCCGCGCAGATACGGAGACCCAGTACTTC
CASSRADTETQYF
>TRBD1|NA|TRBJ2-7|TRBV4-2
TGTGCCAGCAGCCAAGTGGGGGACAGGGTGGAGTACTTC
CASSQVGDRVEYF
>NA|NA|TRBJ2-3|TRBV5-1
TGCGCCAGCAGCTTCCGGGACACCCTCACAGATACGCAGTATTTT
CASSFRDTLTDTQYF
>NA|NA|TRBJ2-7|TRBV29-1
TGCAGCGCTCTCCGGACTATCTACAATGAGCAGTACTTC
CSALRTIYNEQYF
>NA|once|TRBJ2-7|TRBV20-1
TGCAGTGCTAGACCTATTAACGAGCAGTACTTC
CSARPINEQYF
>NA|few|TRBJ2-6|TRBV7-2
TGTGCCAGCAGCTTACAAATCTCTGGGGCCAACGTCCTGACTTTC
CASSLQISGANVLTF
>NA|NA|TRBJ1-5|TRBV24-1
TGTGCCACCAGTGATCCCGGGCGACCAGACCAGCCCCAGCATTTT
CATSDPGRPDQPQHF
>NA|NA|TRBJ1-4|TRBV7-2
TGTGCCAGCAGCCAGTACGGGTTTTCTAATGAAAAACTGTTTTTT
CASSQYGFSNEKLFF
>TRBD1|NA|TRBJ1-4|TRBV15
TGTGCCACCAGCAGAGATCTGGACAGGGCAAATGAAAAACTGTTTTTT
CATSRDLDRANEKLFF
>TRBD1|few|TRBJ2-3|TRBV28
TGTGCCAGCGTAGGGGGCGGCACAGATACGCAGTATTTT
CASVGGGTDTQYF
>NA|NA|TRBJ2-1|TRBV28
TGTGCCAGCAGATCTCCCCCTGGGGAGCAGTTCTTC
CASRSPPGEQFF
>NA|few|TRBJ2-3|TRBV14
TGTGCCAGCAGCCTGACGGGGGCTAGCACAGATACGCAGTATTTT
CASSLTGASTDTQYF
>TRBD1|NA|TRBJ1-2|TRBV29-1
TGCAGCGTCCTGACAGGGGGCGACTATGGCTACACCTTC
CSVLTGGDYGYTF
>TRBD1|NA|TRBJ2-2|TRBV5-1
TGCGCCAGCAGCAGAGAGACAGGGGGAAACACCGGGGAGCTGTTTTTT
CASSRETGGNTGELFF
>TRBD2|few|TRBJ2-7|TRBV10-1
TGCGCCAGCAGTGAGAACCAGGGACTAGCGCTGCCGGGGCAGTACTTC
CASSENQGLALPGQYF
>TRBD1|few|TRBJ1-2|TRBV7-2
TGTGCCAGCAGCCAAAGGGACAGGGATTATGGCTACACCTTC
CASSQRDRDYGYTF
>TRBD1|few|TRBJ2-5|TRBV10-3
TGTGCCATCAGTGACAGGGGACAGGGGAAAGAGACCCAGTACTTC
CAISDRGQGKETQYF
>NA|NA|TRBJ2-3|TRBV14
TGTGCCAGCAGCCAAGGTGGAGTAGCGCAGTATTTT
CASSQGGVAQYF